This TCR beta chain is from a study of identical twins (dated by TCRdb to about 2016). Turning to the overall study: To test whether fetal clonotypes persist, this study deep-sequenced TCR alpha and beta repertoires from monozygotic twins, from unrelated adults of various ages, and from cord blood. Replicate twin experiments were performed at different times using different library preparation protocols to rule out contamination. General study outcomes and caveats: Invariant T cells such as MAIT and iNKT could partly confound zero-insertion analyses, though diverse VJ usage argued against this for most clonotypes. In monozygotic twins, recombination models systematically underestimated out-of-frame TCR alpha sharing, but the models matched the sharing seen between unrelated individuals. Abundant cord blood beta clonotypes carried fewer insertions; young adult naive repertoires showed a weaker similar trend, while memory repertoires showed none. Compared with coincidental sharing between unrelated individuals, out-of-frame TCR alpha sequences shared between twins showed an excess of sequences with low generation probability. Because the same donors could not be followed over many years, conclusions were based on cross-sectional statistical analysis. Excess twin sharing in beta out-of-frame sequences was weaker because fewer shared sequences lowered the signal-to-noise ratio.

V drops 6 bases and J drops 8 bases, leaving 10 bases in between. According to the germline V gene, CDR1 reads MGHRA and CDR2 reads YSYEKL. Its CDR3 holds 12 amino acids, cysteine through phenylalanine. Of all the DNA, just the CDR3 is kept, 36 bases in frame from base 1. The library was generated by 5' RACE. The listed sequencing device is Illumina HiSeq 2000. A universal primer binding site was introduced by template switching, and a unique molecular identifier was present in the final cDNA, enabling accurate counting of TCR cDNA molecules. Specific primers in the conserved constant-segment region were used to synthesize first-strand cDNA for TCR alpha and beta chains. To control for contamination, each cDNA library was double barcoded with a SMART-Mk sample barcode plus Illumina barcodes. TruSeq adapter sequences along with Illumina sample barcodes were introduced in two successive PCR steps. TCR alpha and beta cDNA libraries were sequenced on the Illumina HiSeq platform with custom primers. Turning to the authors' computational methods: Raw reads were processed with MiGEC to extract unique molecular identifiers, and MiXCR was used to determine CDR3 positions. For each individual, recombination models were inferred using an EM algorithm with the repgenHMM and IGoR tools. Shared clonotypes were analyzed with the tcR package in R, and sharing was normalized by the product of cloneset sizes. To study raw recombination free of thymic and clonal selection effects, out-of-frame nonproductive sequences were analyzed. TCRdb reprocessed the public reads (quality trimming at Q25 with fastp, clone calling with MiXCR) and kept in-frame beta chains. Merged by CDR3 protein, the rows form single entries marked with the most common genes and DNA. The V and J calls follow TCRdb's processing rather than the paper's. This sample holds about 100,000 distinct CDR3 sequences; less than 6.5% were observed only once. Over 9.5% of the sample rests with the top ten.

The sample holds many counts of this clonotype. This clone's antigen is unknown. Base qualities are missing; no much larger clone stands one base away. Only healthy Caucasian donors were included. Miltenyi CD45RO+ enrichment and human naive T-cell isolation kits were used to isolate memory (CD45RO+) and naive T cells from PBMC. The origin of this receptor is a woman in her fifties or sixties in good health. The specimen was memory T cells sorted from blood. Interpreted using the paper, the cell subset or site label stands for: CD45RO+ enriched T cells. This chain joins TRBV4-1 to TRBJ1-4; confidence is insufficient to name the D gene. The CDR3 region has the sequence CASRGMAEKLFF. The nucleotide sequence reads as follows: TGCGCCAGCAGAGGGATGGCCGAAAAACTGTTTTTT.